A single sample is the source of the 8 T cell receptor beta chains below, sequenced in a study of T cell responses to AZD1222 COVID-19 vaccine. Produced via immunoSEQ multiplex PCR; TCRdb's table is partial and in-frame only. The table shows roughly 42,000 clones, with less than 85% occurring only once. This specimen was peripheral blood, taken on day 0 of AZD1222 vaccination. The source of these receptors is an adult in good health.

The rearrangement links TRBV18 to TRBJ2-6; a weak D match, TRBD2 (5 bases). Germline loops: CDR1 KGHSH, CDR2 LQKENI. The length of the CDR3 is 16 residues. V was cut by 9 bases and J by 1 base, with 16 bases left in between. The CDR3 is CASQPGSRSGANVLTF. In DNA form, the CDR3 reads TGTGCCAGTCAACCGGGAAGCAGGTCTGGGGCCAACGTCCTGACTTTC.

CDR3 nucleotides: TGTGCCAGCAGCTTTAGGGGAGGGACAGATACGCAGTATTTT. Its translation: CASSFRGGTDTQYF. V gene TRBV5-8 combines with J gene TRBJ2-3, with TRBD2 matching over 7 bases. The CDR3 loop spans 14 amino acids. With V trimmed by 2 bases and J by 3 bases, 3 bases remained unmatched. CDR1 is SGHTS, CDR2 YDEGEE, per germline.

This chain connects TRBV7-8 to TRBJ1-1, with a tentative D call TRBD1 (6 bases). V dropped 2 bases and J dropped 4 bases, with 20 bases sitting between them. Germline CDR1 SGHVS, CDR2 FQNEAQ. The CDR3 loop spans 17 amino acids. CDR3 in amino acids: CASSLRGRGWRGTEAFF. In DNA, the CDR3 is TGTGCCAGCAGCTTAAGAGGCAGGGGCTGGAGGGGCACTGAAGCTTTCTTT.

V and J are TRBV10-3 and TRBJ1-2; D gene ambiguous. V was cut by 7 bases and J by 2 bases, with 11 bases left in between. This CDR3 region has 13 residues. Germline CDR1 is ENHRY and CDR2 is SYGVKD. CDR3 protein: CAITLTQNYGYTF. In DNA, the CDR3 is TGTGCCATCACCTTGACACAGAACTATGGCTACACCTTC.

J is TRBJ1-2 and V is TRBV6-5, with TRBD1 matching over 8 bases. V shed 6 bases and J 8 bases; nucleotides not matched to a gene: 11. The length of the CDR3 is 14 residues. Per the germline V gene, CDR1 is MNHEY and CDR2 is SVGAGI. The CDR3, as DNA: TGTGCCAGCAGCGGAGTAACAGGGGGACGGGGCTACACCTTC. It translates to CASSGVTGGRGYTF.

The chain combines TRBV15 with TRBJ2-1; TRBD2 matches 12 bases. V was pared by 1 base and J by 8 bases, with 6 bases of the junction left unmatched. Germline V CDR1 and CDR2: LNHNV, YYDKDF (reference sequence). The CDR3 spans 16 residues. The CDR3 DNA reads TGTGCCACCAGCAGAGGAGGACTAGCGGGGTCGGATGAGCAGTTCTTC. Protein product: CATSRGGLAGSDEQFF.

The chain joins TRBV5-1 to TRBJ2-3, with D uncertain. The CDR3 totals 15 residues. Germline assignment: CDR1 SGHRS and CDR2 YFSETQ. The V end was cut by 0 bases, the J end by 6 bases, with 14 bases between. DNA of the CDR3: TGCGCCAGCAGCTTGGAGGAGTGGGTTTTGGATACGCAGTATTTT. Protein product: CASSLEEWVLDTQYF. The complete variable domain, with remaining parts taken from reference TRBV5-1 and TRBJ2-3, reads KAGVTQTPRYLIKTRGQQVTLSCSPISGHRSVSWYQQTPGQGLQFLFEYFSETQRNKGNFPGRFSGRQFSNSRSEMNVSTLELGDSALYLCASSLEEWVLDTQYFGPGTRLTVL.

The table lists this clone with a few counts. The rearrangement joins TRBV5-6 to TRBJ1-5; D uncertain. Trimming shortened V by 4 bases and J by 2 bases, and 10 bases separated the two germline ends. The CDR3 runs to 14 residues. The germline V gene encodes CDR1 SGHDT and CDR2 YYEEEE. CDR3 amino acids: CASSVSGGNQPQHF. DNA for the CDR3: TGTGCCAGCAGCGTGAGTGGTGGCAATCAGCCCCAGCATTTT.